This T cell receptor beta chain was profiled in a study of TIL therapy for anti-PD-1-resistant metastatic lung cancer. Study-level background: Patients had a median age of around 56 years (range about 35-85). Half of patients were current or former smokers. General study findings and limits: Compared with baseline intratumoral T cells, expanded TIL cultures were more clonal and less diverse (around 6% vs 30%).

The immunoSEQ assay was v3. Generated by immunoSEQ multiplex PCR, the TCRdb table keeps only in-frame clones and is missing some. The sample has some 2,000 clones, over 80% seen once; the top ten hold less than 9.5%. The CDR3 spans 12 residues. Trimming removed 3 bases from V and 6 bases from J, with 9 bases in between. Germline V CDR1 and CDR2: LNHDA, SQIVND (reference sequence). About this clone: What it binds is unknown.

Stated time point: pre-treatment sample, taken before nivolumab and TIL therapy. Most excised metastases sampled were pleural nodules or supraclavicular lymph nodes. Adults with stage 4 NSCLC were enrolled in a phase I trial. The sample consisted of tumor tissue, taken at baseline. This sequence was found in a person aged 25 to 85 with non-small cell lung cancer. The chain couples TRBV19 to TRBJ2-7, with D unclear. In DNA form, the CDR3 reads TGTGCCAGTAGTATCTCCGGCCGCGAGCAGTACTTC. Its translation is CASSISGREQYF.